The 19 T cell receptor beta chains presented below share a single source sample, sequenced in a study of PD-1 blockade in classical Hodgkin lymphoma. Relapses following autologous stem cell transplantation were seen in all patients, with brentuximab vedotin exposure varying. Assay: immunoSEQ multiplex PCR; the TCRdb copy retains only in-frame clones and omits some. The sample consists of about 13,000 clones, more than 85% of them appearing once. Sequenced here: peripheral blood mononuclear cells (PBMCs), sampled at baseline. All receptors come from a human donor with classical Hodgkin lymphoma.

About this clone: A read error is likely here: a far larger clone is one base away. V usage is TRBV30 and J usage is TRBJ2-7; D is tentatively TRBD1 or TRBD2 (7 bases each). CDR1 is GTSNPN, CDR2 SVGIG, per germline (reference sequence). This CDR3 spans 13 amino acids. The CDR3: CAWAYDREGEQCF. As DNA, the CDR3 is TGTGCCTGGGCTTATGACAGGGAGGGGGAGCAGTGCTTC.

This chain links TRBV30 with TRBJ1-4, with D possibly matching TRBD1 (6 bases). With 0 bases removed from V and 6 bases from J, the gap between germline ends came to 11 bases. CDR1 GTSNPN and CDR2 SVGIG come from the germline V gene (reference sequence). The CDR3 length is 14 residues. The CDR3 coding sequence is TGTGCCTGGAGTGTCGGGGGGCAGTATGAAAAACTGTTTTTT. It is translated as CAWSVGGQYEKLFF.

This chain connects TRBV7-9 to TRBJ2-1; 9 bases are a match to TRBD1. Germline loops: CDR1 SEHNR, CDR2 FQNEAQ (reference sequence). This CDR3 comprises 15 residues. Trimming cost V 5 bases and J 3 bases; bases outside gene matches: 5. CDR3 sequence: CASSDRGVHYNEQFF. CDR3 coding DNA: TGTGCCAGCAGCGACAGGGGGGTCCACTACAATGAGCAGTTCTTC. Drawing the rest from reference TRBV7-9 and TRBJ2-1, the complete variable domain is DTGVSQNPRHKITKRGQNVTFRCDPISEHNRLYWYRQTLGQGPEFLTYFQNEAQLEKSRLLSDRFSAERPKGSFSTLEIQRTEQGDSAMYLCASSDRGVHYNEQFFGPGTRLTVL.

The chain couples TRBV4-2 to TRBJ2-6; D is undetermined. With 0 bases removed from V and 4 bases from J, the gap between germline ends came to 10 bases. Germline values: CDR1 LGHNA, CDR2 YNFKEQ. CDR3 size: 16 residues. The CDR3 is CASSQDATSGANVLTF. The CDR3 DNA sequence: TGTGCCAGCAGCCAAGATGCCACCTCCGGGGCCAACGTCCTGACTTTC.

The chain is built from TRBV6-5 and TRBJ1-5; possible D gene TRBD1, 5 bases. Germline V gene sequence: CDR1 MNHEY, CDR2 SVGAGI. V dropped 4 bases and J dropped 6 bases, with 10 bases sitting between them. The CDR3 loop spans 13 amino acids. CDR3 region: CASSFQGSQPQHF. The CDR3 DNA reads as TGTGCCAGCAGTTTTCAGGGAAGTCAGCCCCAGCATTTT.

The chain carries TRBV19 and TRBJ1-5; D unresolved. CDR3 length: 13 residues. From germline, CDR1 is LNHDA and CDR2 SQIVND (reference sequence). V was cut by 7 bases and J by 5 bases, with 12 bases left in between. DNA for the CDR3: TGTGCCAGTAACCATAATACTGATCAGCCCCAGCATTTT. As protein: CASNHNTDQPQHF.

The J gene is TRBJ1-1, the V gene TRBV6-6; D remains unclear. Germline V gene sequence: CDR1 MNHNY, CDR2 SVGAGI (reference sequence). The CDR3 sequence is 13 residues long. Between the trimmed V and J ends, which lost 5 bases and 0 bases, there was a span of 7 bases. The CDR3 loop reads CASSRAMNTEAFF. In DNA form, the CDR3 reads TGTGCCAGCAGTAGGGCAATGAACACTGAAGCTTTCTTT.

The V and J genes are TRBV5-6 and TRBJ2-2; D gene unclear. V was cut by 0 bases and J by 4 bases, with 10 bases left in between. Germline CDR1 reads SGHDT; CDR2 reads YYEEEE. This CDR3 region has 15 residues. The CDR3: CASSLESRSTGELFF. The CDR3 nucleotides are TGTGCCAGCAGCTTGGAATCCCGGAGCACCGGGGAGCTGTTTTTT.

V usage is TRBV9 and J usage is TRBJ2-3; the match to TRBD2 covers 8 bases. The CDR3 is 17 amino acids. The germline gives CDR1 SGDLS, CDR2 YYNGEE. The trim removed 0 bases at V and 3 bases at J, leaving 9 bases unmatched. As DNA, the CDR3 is TGTGCCAGCAGCGTAGAAGGGGCGGGGGGCAGGACAGATACGCAGTATTTT. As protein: CASSVEGAGGRTDTQYF. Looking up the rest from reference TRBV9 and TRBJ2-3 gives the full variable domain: DSGVTQTPKHLITATGQRVTLRCSPRSGDLSVYWYQQSLDQGLQFLIQYYNGEERAKGNILERFSAQQFPDLHSELNLSSLELGDSALYFCASSVEGAGGRTDTQYFGPGTRLTVL.

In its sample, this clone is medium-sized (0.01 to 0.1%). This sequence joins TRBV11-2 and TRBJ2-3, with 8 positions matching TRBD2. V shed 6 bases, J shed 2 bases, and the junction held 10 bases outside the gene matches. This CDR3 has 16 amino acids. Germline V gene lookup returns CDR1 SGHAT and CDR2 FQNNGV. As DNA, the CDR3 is TGTGCCAGCAGACCCGGGGTAGCGGGACCCACAGATACGCAGTATTTT. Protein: CASRPGVAGPTDTQYF.

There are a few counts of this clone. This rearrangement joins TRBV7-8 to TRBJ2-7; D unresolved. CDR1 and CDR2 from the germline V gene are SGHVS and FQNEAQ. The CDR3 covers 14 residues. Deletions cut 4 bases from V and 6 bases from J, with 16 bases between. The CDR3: CASSSLPARREQYF. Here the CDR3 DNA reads TGTGCCAGCAGCTCCCTCCCTGCTAGACGCGAGCAGTACTTC.

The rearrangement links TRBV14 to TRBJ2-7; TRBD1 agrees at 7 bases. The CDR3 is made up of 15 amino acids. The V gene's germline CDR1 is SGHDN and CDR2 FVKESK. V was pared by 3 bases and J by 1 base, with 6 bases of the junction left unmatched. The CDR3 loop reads CASSQGQLSSYEQYF. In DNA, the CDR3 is TGTGCCAGCAGCCAGGGACAGCTTTCTTCCTACGAGCAGTACTTC. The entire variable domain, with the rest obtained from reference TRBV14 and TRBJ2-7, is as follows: EAGVTQFPSHSVIEKGQTVTLRCDPISGHDNLYWYRRVMGKEIKFLLHFVKESKQDESGMPNNRFLAERTGGTYSTLKVQPAELEDSGVYFCASSQGQLSSYEQYFGPGTRLTVT.

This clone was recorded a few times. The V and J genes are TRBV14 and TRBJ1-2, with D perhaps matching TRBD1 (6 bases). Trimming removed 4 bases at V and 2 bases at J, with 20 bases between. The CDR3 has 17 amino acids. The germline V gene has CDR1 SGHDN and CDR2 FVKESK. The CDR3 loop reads CASSRRDTNLRNYGYTF. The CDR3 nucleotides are TGTGCCAGCAGCCGGAGGGACACCAATCTGAGGAACTATGGCTACACCTTC.

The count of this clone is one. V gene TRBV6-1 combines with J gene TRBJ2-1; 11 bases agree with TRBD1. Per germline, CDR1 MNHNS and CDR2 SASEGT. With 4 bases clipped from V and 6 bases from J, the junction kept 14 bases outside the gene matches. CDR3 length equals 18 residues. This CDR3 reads CASSGRPLDRGLRNEQFF. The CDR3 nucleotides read TGTGCCAGCAGTGGCCGCCCCTTGGACAGGGGGCTTCGCAATGAGCAGTTCTTC.

CDR3 sequence (DNA): TGTGCCAGCAGCAAGGGACAGGTCACTAGCACAGATACGCAGTATTTT. It yields the protein CASSKGQVTSTDTQYF. V is TRBV7-9 and J is TRBJ2-3; TRBD1 matches at 8 bases. CDR3 size: 16 residues. Germline CDR1 is SEHNR and CDR2 is FQNEAQ (reference sequence). The V gene end was trimmed by 5 bases and the J gene end by 0 bases; junction bases not matched to a gene: 7.

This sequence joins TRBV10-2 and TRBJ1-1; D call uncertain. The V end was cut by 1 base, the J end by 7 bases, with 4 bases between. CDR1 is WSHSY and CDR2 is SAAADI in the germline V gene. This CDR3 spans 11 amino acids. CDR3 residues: CASSEFGEAFF. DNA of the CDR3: TGCGCCAGCAGTGAGTTCGGTGAAGCTTTCTTT.

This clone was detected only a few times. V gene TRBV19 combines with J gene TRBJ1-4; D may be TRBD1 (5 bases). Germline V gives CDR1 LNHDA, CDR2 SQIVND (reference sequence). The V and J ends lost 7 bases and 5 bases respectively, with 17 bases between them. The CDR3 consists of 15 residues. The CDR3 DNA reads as TGTGCCAGTACCCCACCGGGGGGGTGGAATGAAAAACTGTTTTTT. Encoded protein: CASTPPGGWNEKLFF.

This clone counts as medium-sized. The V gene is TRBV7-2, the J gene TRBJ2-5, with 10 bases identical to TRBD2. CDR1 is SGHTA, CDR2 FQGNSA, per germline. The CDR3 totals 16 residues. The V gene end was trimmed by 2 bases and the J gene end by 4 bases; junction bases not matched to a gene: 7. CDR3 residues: CASSLSASGSLETQYF. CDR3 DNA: TGTGCCAGCAGCTTATCGGCTAGCGGGAGCCTAGAGACCCAGTACTTC. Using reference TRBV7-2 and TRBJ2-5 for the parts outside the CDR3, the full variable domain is GAGVSQSPSNKVTEKGKDVELRCDPISGHTALYWYRQSLGQGLEFLIYFQGNSAPDKSGLPSDRFSAERTGGSVSTLTIQRTQQEDSAVYLCASSLSASGSLETQYFGPGTRLLVL.

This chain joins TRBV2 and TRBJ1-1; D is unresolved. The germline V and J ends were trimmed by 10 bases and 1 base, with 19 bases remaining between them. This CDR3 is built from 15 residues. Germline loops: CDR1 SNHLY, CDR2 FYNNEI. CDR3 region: CANTHDGFRNTEAFF. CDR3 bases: TGTGCCAATACCCACGACGGGTTCAGGAACACTGAAGCTTTCTTT.